Shown below are 26 T cell receptor beta chains from a single sample sequenced in a study of CD8 T cells in ankylosing spondylitis. Study-level findings and limits: Seemingly characteristic of ankylosing spondylitis blood was a TCR beta motif consisting of several highly homologous variants.

TCRdb fed the 5' RACE reads into MiXCR, producing one record per CDR3 protein. The table includes roughly 700,000 distinct CDR3 sequences, 15% to 20% detected once. No antigen has been identified for these receptors. The sequenced material came from blood, either unsorted or a sorted T cell fraction (not recorded which). The source is a male donor with ankylosing spondylitis.

This clonotype showed up many times. The chain is built from TRBV5-1 and TRBJ2-1; 12 nucleotides agree with TRBD1. Germline CDR1 reads SGHRS; CDR2 reads YFSETQ. The CDR3 covers 17 residues. V lost 4 bases to trimming and J lost 4 bases; unmatched junction nucleotides: 9. The CDR3 DNA follows: TGCGCCAGCAGCATCGCTGCGGGACAGGGGGCGTACAATGAGCAGTTCTTC. Its protein product is CASSIAAGQGAYNEQFF.

This chain links TRBV6-5 with TRBJ1-1; D is perhaps TRBD1 (6 bases). The V gene lost 0 bases and the J gene lost 1 base, with 12 bases spanning the gap. Germline assignment: CDR1 MNHEY and CDR2 SVGAGI. This CDR3 is built from 16 residues. CDR3 sequence: CASSYSLGGQNTEAFF. CDR3 in DNA: TGTGCCAGCAGTTACTCGTTGGGGGGGCAGAACACTGAAGCTTTCTTT.

This clonotype was found a few times. The chain employs TRBV4-3 and TRBJ2-2; unclear D gene. The CDR3 spans 15 residues. Per germline, CDR1 LGHNA and CDR2 YSLEER. The V gene lost 0 bases and the J gene lost 1 base, with 6 bases spanning the gap. Written as DNA, the CDR3 is TGCGCCAGCAGCCAAGATCGGCGGAACACCGGGGAGCTGTTTTTT. Translating it yields CASSQDRRNTGELFF.

This clonotype has more than one count but fewer than ten. V is TRBV29-1 and J is TRBJ1-2; 7 positions match TRBD1. Germline-derived CDR1 and CDR2 are SQVTM and ANQGSEA. V lost 1 base, J lost 4 bases, and 6 bases stayed unmatched. The CDR3 has 14 residues. Here the CDR3 DNA reads TGCAGCGTTGAAGGCACCGGGACAGCCTATGGCTACACCTTC. It encodes CSVEGTGTAYGYTF.

This rearrangement joins TRBV24-1 to TRBJ2-5; D may be TRBD1 (6 bases). There are 13 residues in the CDR3. The germline gives CDR1 KGHDR, CDR2 SFDVKD. Trimming removed 5 bases at V and 5 bases at J, with 11 bases between. The CDR3 is CATSVAGDETQYF. CDR3 nucleotide sequence: TGTGCCACCAGTGTGGCAGGGGATGAGACCCAGTACTTC.

This clonotype turned up a few times. The rearrangement uses TRBV6-1 and TRBJ2-1, with a possible D match to TRBD1 (5 bases). The CDR3 loop spans 13 amino acids. CDR1 and CDR2 from the germline V gene are MNHNS and SASEGT. Trimming stripped 6 bases from V and 4 bases from J, with 10 bases between. The CDR3 region has the DNA TGTGCCAGCAGAGTAGACAGATACAATGAGCAGTTCTTC. It yields the protein CASRVDRYNEQFF.

The chain recombines TRBV5-1 with TRBJ2-7, with TRBD1 identical over 10 bases. V trimming: 0 bases; J trimming: 6 bases; junction bases outside the gene matches: 6. The CDR3 runs 15 residues. Germline V gene lookup returns CDR1 SGHRS and CDR2 YFSETQ. The CDR3 loop is CASSLDGTGVGEQYF. The CDR3 nucleotides read TGCGCCAGCAGCTTGGATGGGACAGGGGTTGGCGAGCAGTACTTC.

This chain connects TRBV6-2 or TRBV6-3 to TRBJ2-1, with 11 bases that match TRBD1. V dropped 6 bases and J dropped 8; count of bases not matched to a gene: 6. This CDR3 is 14 amino acids long. Germline V gene sequence: CDR1 MNHEY, CDR2 SVGEGT. The CDR3, as DNA: TGTGCCAGCAGGGACAGGGGGCCAGTCGATGAGCAGTTCTTC. Its translation is CASRDRGPVDEQFF.

The sample holds many counts of this clonotype. The chain links TRBV28 to TRBJ2-7; tentatively, D is TRBD1 (6 bases). This CDR3 region has 14 residues. V lost 5 bases and J 7 bases, leaving 18 bases between the germline ends. CDR1 and CDR2 (germline): MDHEN, SYDVKM. As DNA, the CDR3 is TGTGCCAGCAGTCCTGGGGGCAGGGAGCAAGAGCAGTACTTC. It yields the protein CASSPGGREQEQYF.

This sequence joins TRBV4-1 and TRBJ2-2; 12 positions match TRBD2. This CDR3 spans 14 amino acids. CDR1 is MGHRA and CDR2 is YSYEKL in the germline V gene. The CDR3 region is CATGTSGSTGELFF. The CDR3 DNA reads as TGCGCTACGGGGACTAGCGGGTCCACCGGGGAGCTGTTTTTT.

The chain carries TRBV11-2 and TRBJ2-1, with D unclear. CDR3 length equals 14 residues. Germline loops: CDR1 SGHAT, CDR2 FQNNGV. V lost 3 bases to trimming and J lost 4 bases, with 10 bases between them. The chain's CDR3 is CASSLTPPYNEQFF. The DNA for the CDR3 is TGTGCCAGCAGCTTGACCCCCCCATACAATGAGCAGTTCTTC.

The gene calls are TRBV4-3 and TRBJ2-1; 8 bases line up with TRBD2. The germline V gene encodes CDR1 LGHNA and CDR2 YSLEER. V was pared by 0 bases and J by 8 bases, with 6 bases of the junction left unmatched. The CDR3 is made up of 15 amino acids. The DNA of the CDR3 is TGCGCCAGCAGCCAAGATCTTGCGGGAGGCTATGAGCAGTTCTTC. This encodes CASSQDLAGGYEQFF.

A few counts support this clonotype. This sequence joins TRBV27 and TRBJ2-2; D possibly corresponds to TRBD1 (5 bases). Looked up from germline, CDR1 is MNHEY and CDR2 is SMNVEV (reference sequence). V gave up 1 base and J gave up 8 bases, with 8 bases separating them. The CDR3 totals 13 residues. The CDR3 DNA is TGTGCCAGCAGTTTATGGGCAGGGGGGGAGCTGTTTTTT. Its protein is CASSLWAGGELFF.

This chain uses TRBV20-1 with TRBJ2-5, with unresolved D. V lost 1 base and J lost 4, with 10 bases in between. The CDR3 is made up of 13 amino acids. Germline lookup yields CDR1 DFQATT and CDR2 SNEGSKA (reference sequence). The CDR3 is CSARGTDRETQYF. The CDR3, as DNA: TGCAGTGCTAGAGGGACGGATAGAGAGACCCAGTACTTC.

The CDR3 DNA reads TGTGCCAGCAGTTTACATTCTAGCGGGGGGGATACCAAGCAGTACTTC. It specifies CASSLHSSGGDTKQYF. V is TRBV27 and J is TRBJ2-7; TRBD2 matches 12 bases. CDR1 is MNHEY and CDR2 is SMNVEV in the germline V gene (reference sequence). This CDR3 has 16 residues. V lost 2 bases to trimming and J lost 8 bases; unmatched junction nucleotides: 10.

This clonotype has a handful of counts. The rearrangement links TRBV6-2 or TRBV6-3 to TRBJ2-1; D ambiguous. The CDR3 contains 13 residues. V was shortened by 4 bases and J by 7 bases, with 11 bases between the two germline ends. Germline V CDR1 and CDR2: MNHEY, SVGEGT. The CDR3 here is CASSLQEWNEQFF. The CDR3 DNA sequence: TGTGCCAGCAGTTTGCAGGAGTGGAATGAGCAGTTCTTC.

This clonotype was picked up a small number of times. The J gene is TRBJ2-1, the V gene TRBV10-3, with unresolved D. CDR3 length: 15 amino acids. Trimming cost V 4 bases and J 0 bases, with 10 bases left between them. Germline values: CDR1 ENHRY, CDR2 SYGVKD. The CDR3 is CAISGEPSSYNEQFF. DNA of the CDR3: TGTGCCATCAGTGGTGAACCGAGCTCCTACAATGAGCAGTTCTTC.

The CDR3 DNA reads as TGCGCCAGCAGCCGAGCGGGAGCGGCAGATACGCAGTATTTT. Its protein product is CASSRAGAADTQYF. The chain has TRBV5-1 and TRBJ2-3; TRBD2 agrees at 8 bases. This CDR3 region has 14 residues. The V gene's germline CDR1 is SGHRS and CDR2 YFSETQ. V lost 4 bases and J lost 4; bases outside the gene matches: 5.

This clonotype has ten or more counts. In DNA, the CDR3 is TGTGCCAGCAGCTCGGGACCTTACAATGAGCAGTTCTTC. Translated: CASSSGPYNEQFF. The chain links TRBV11-2 to TRBJ2-1, with D perhaps TRBD1 or TRBD2 (5 bases each). Trimming stripped 4 bases from V and 4 bases from J, with 8 bases between. The germline gives CDR1 SGHAT, CDR2 FQNNGV. The CDR3 is 13 amino acids.

In its sample, this clonotype was seen a few times. The V gene is TRBV11-1, the J gene TRBJ2-1, with 13 positions matching TRBD2. This CDR3 has 15 residues. V lost 10 bases and J lost 2; bases outside the gene matches: 5. Germline assignment: CDR1 SGHAT and CDR2 FQDESV (reference sequence). The CDR3 DNA reads as TGTGCCACCCGACTAGCGGGAGGCACCTACAATGAGCAGTTCTTC. This sequence encodes CATRLAGGTYNEQFF.

This chain joins TRBV4-2 and TRBJ1-5, with 7 bases identical to TRBD1. CDR1 LGHNA and CDR2 YNFKEQ come from the germline V gene. V shed 0 bases and J 7 bases; nucleotides not matched to a gene: 12. This CDR3 region has 17 residues. The DNA for the CDR3 is TGTGCCAGCAGCCAAGACCTGGTAGGGGACAGTCGACAGCCCCAGCATTTT. It codes for CASSQDLVGDSRQPQHF.

The chain joins TRBV28 to TRBJ2-7; 9 bases agree with TRBD2. The CDR3 has 16 residues. The J segment lost 6 bases and the V segment lost 5 bases, leaving 14 bases of the junction unmatched. Looked up from germline, CDR1 is MDHEN and CDR2 is SYDVKM. This CDR3 is CASSPNPGTSSPEQYF. The CDR3 region has the DNA TGTGCCAGCAGTCCGAATCCCGGGACTAGCTCGCCCGAGCAGTACTTC.

The CDR3 bases are TGCGCCAGCAGCTTGGCGGCAGGGGGGACTTATAGCTCCTACAATGAGCAGTTCTTC. Encoded protein: CASSLAAGGTYSSYNEQFF. The gene calls are TRBV5-1 and TRBJ2-1; D is possibly TRBD1 (7 bases). Germline values: CDR1 SGHRS, CDR2 YFSETQ. V shed 0 bases and J shed 0 bases, with 19 bases lying between them. The length of the CDR3 is 19 residues.

This clonotype was seen more than once but under ten times. This chain uses TRBV24-1 with TRBJ2-3, with D unresolved. The CDR3 has 17 amino acids. Trimming cost V 4 bases and J 0 bases, with 16 bases left between them. CDR1 is KGHDR, CDR2 SFDVKD, per germline. CDR3 region: CATSDPYTAPSTDTQYF. For the CDR3, the DNA is TGTGCCACCAGTGACCCTTATACAGCCCCTAGCACAGATACGCAGTATTTT.

This clonotype turned up a few times. The J gene is TRBJ2-7, the V gene TRBV2, with 7 bases fitting TRBD1. The CDR3 has 13 residues. Germline CDR1 is SNHLY and CDR2 is FYNNEI. The junction had 4 bases not matched to a gene; V was cut back by 6 bases and J by 2 bases. CDR3 region: CASRDRYTYEQYF. For the CDR3, the DNA is TGTGCCAGCAGGGACAGGTACACCTACGAGCAGTACTTC.

This clonotype was counted a few times. This chain joins TRBV12-3 or TRBV12-4 and TRBJ2-1, with TRBD2 matching 7 bases. With 8 bases clipped from V and 2 bases from J, the junction kept 0 bases outside the gene matches. The CDR3 totals 12 residues. The CDR3 loop reads CASGRAYNEQFF. In DNA, the CDR3 is TGTGCCAGCGGGAGGGCCTACAATGAGCAGTTCTTC.